A selection of T cell receptor beta chains follows, all from one sample in a study of CD8+ T cells in alopecia areata. Libraries were prepared by immunoSEQ multiplex PCR; TCRdb keeps only in-frame clonotypes and omits some of them. The sample has around 190,000 clones; approximately 61% are singletons. Sequenced here: CD4+ T cells sorted from blood, sampled at week 24, from a patient treated with tofacitinib. These receptor sequences come from a human donor with alopecia areata. CDR3s include the opening cysteine and the closing phenylalanine or tryptophan. A D gene is named only where the DNA matches it firmly. Rows may omit the clone size; those that give it use once, few, many or a size class.

TRBV6-6	few	TRBJ1-5	.	TGTGCCAGCAGTGACCGCGCCGGAGAGCCCCAGCATTTT	CASSDRAGEPQHF
TRBV19	.	TRBJ2-7	.	TGTGCCAGTAGTATACCACCCTACGAGCAGTACTTC	CASSIPPYEQYF
TRBV4-3	.	TRBJ2-5	.	TGCGCCAGCAGCCAAGATTTGTACCAAGAGACCCAGTACTTC	CASSQDLYQETQYF
TRBV30	.	TRBJ2-1	.	TGTGCCTGGACTAAAAGCCTTTACAATGAGCAGTTCTTC	CAWTKSLYNEQFF
TRBV27	.	TRBJ2-7	.	TGTGCCAGCAGTTTGTCATACGGGGCCTACGAGCAGTACTTC	CASSLSYGAYEQYF
TRBV4-3	once	TRBJ1-4	.	TGCGCCAGCAGCCACTCCCTTGCCCTCGGAACTAATGAAAAACTGTTTTTT	CASSHSLALGTNEKLFF
TRBV2	.	TRBJ2-3	.	TGTGCCTCGACGGAAGCCAGCACAGATACGCAGTATTTT	CASTEASTDTQYF
TRBV5-1	.	TRBJ1-1	.	TGCGCCAGCAGCTTGGCCCCAGGCCTGGGCACTGAAGCTTTCTTT	CASSLAPGLGTEAFF
TRBV30	.	TRBJ1-2	.	TGTGCCTTTAAACAGGGTAGCTATGGCTACACCTTC	CAFKQGSYGYTF
TRBV30	.	TRBJ1-5	TRBD1	TGTGCCTGGGGGACAGGGAGTAGCAATCAGCCCCAGCATTTT	CAWGTGSSNQPQHF
TRBV29-1	.	TRBJ2-5	.	TGCAGCGTTGAAAGCCCTGGGGAGACCCAGTACTTC	CSVESPGETQYF
TRBV7-6	.	TRBJ1-1	.	TGTGCCAGCAGCTTAGTCGGGAACACTGAAGCTTTCTTT	CASSLVGNTEAFF
TRBV29-1	.	TRBJ2-1	.	TGCAGCGCTGACAGCCTGAGGGAGCAGTTCTTC	CSADSLREQFF
TRBV4-3	once	TRBJ2-2	.	TGCGCCAGCAGCCGGGGGGGCACATCTAGCGGGGAGCTGTTTTTT	CASSRGGTSSGELFF
TRBV18	few	TRBJ2-3	.	TGTGCCAGCTCACCACTAGGGAGCACAGATACGCAGTATTTT	CASSPLGSTDTQYF
TRBV5-6	few	TRBJ2-5	.	TGTGCCAGCAGGAACCATGGGGAAGAGACCCAGTACTTC	CASRNHGEETQYF
TRBV7-8	.	TRBJ1-2	.	TGTGCCAGCAGCTTAGAGGGGGACGACTATGGCTACACCTTC	CASSLEGDDYGYTF
TRBV7-2	.	TRBJ2-3	.	TGTGCCAGCAGCCCTGCCGGGTCTCTCGCAGATACGCAGTATTTT	CASSPAGSLADTQYF
TRBV6-1	many	TRBJ1-6	.	TGTGCCAGCAGTGAAGGAGCACGGAATAATTCACCCCTCCACTTT	CASSEGARNNSPLHF
TRBV7-2	.	TRBJ1-1	.	TGTGCCAGCAGAGTAAGGGTGGTTGTCACTGAAGCTTTCTTT	CASRVRVVVTEAFF
TRBV7-7	once	TRBJ2-5	.	TGTGCCAGCAGCTTAGGATTGGGCCTAGAAGAGACCCAGTACTTC	CASSLGLGLEETQYF
TRBV11-3	.	TRBJ2-2	.	TGTGCCAGCAGCCCCTTAGGTGCGGGGTACACCGGGGAGCTGTTTTTT	CASSPLGAGYTGELFF
TRBV30	.	TRBJ1-2	TRBD1	TGTGCCTGGAGTGTTCTCGGACAGGGGGCATACACCTTC	CAWSVLGQGAYTF
TRBV4-1	.	TRBJ1-2	.	TGCGCCAGCAGCCAAGATGGGATAGTCTATGGCTACACCTTC	CASSQDGIVYGYTF
TRBV9	.	TRBJ1-1	TRBD1	TGTGCCAGCAGCGTAGATCCCTCGACAGGGGTGCGCACTGAAGCTTTCTTT	CASSVDPSTGVRTEAFF
TRBV25-1	.	TRBJ2-6	.	TGTGCCAGCAACGCTGGGGCCAACGTCCTGACTTTC	CASNAGANVLTF
TRBV15	.	TRBJ2-7	TRBD1	TGTGCCACCAGCAGTGGGGACAGGGGTACCTACGAGCAGTACTTC	CATSSGDRGTYEQYF
TRBV10-3	.	TRBJ2-2	TRBD2	TGTGCCACCGGGACTAGCGGGGGCCAGGGCACCGGGGAGCTGTTTTTT	CATGTSGGQGTGELFF
TRBV5-1	many	TRBJ1-2	.	TGCGCCAGCAAGGCCGGGACGTGGGGCTACACCTTC	CASKAGTWGYTF
TRBV2	few	TRBJ1-4	TRBD1	TGTGCCAGCAGTGGGGACAGGGGGCTTGTAAAACTGTTTTTT	CASSGDRGLVKLFF
TRBV27	.	TRBJ2-5	TRBD1	TGTGCCAGTCAAAGCGACAGGGAAGAGACCCAGTACTTC	CASQSDREETQYF
TRBV6-1	.	TRBJ1-6	.	TGTGCCAGCAGTGAAGCGGCGGGGCGTCCGGAACCCCTCCACTTT	CASSEAAGRPEPLHF
TRBV2	.	TRBJ2-7	TRBD1	TGTGCCAGCAGAGTGGATCTCGGGACAGGGGGCGACGAGCAGTACTTC	CASRVDLGTGGDEQYF
TRBV23-1	.	TRBJ1-2	.	TGCGCCAGCAGTCCGGACAGACCTGATGGCTACACCTTC	CASSPDRPDGYTF
TRBV29-1	.	TRBJ2-7	.	TGCAGCGTGGGGACATTCTACGAGCAGTACTTC	CSVGTFYEQYF
TRBV30	few	TRBJ1-5	.	TGTGCCTGGAGTGTCGGGTCTCCAGGGGATCAGCCCCAGCATTTT	CAWSVGSPGDQPQHF
TRBV18	few	TRBJ2-5	.	TGTGCCAGCTCACCTACCAGCCAAGAGACCCAGTACTTC	CASSPTSQETQYF
TRBV19	.	TRBJ1-6	.	TGTGCCACCAGGCCCGGTGGTAATTCACCCCTCCACTTT	CATRPGGNSPLHF
TRBV29-1	few	TRBJ2-3	TRBD1	TGCAGCGTTGAAAATCTTGACAGGGGGCTGGATACGCAGTATTTT	CSVENLDRGLDTQYF
TRBV29-1	.	TRBJ1-1	TRBD1	TGCAGCGTGACCCCGACAGGGGTCAACACTGAAGCTTTCTTT	CSVTPTGVNTEAFF